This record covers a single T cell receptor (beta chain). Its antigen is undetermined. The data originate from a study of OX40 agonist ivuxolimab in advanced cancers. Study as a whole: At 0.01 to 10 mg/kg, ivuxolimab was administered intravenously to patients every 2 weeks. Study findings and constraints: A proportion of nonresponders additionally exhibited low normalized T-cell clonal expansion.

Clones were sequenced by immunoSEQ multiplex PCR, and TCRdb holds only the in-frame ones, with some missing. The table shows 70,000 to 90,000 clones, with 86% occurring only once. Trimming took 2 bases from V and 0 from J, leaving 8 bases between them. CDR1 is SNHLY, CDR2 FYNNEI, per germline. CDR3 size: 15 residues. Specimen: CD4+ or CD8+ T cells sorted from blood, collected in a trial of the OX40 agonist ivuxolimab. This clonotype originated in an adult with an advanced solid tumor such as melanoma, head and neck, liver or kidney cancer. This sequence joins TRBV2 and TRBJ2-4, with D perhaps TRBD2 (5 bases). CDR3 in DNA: TGTGCCAGCAGTGAACCGGGATTAGCCAAAAACATTCAGTACTTC. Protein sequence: CASSEPGLAKNIQYF.